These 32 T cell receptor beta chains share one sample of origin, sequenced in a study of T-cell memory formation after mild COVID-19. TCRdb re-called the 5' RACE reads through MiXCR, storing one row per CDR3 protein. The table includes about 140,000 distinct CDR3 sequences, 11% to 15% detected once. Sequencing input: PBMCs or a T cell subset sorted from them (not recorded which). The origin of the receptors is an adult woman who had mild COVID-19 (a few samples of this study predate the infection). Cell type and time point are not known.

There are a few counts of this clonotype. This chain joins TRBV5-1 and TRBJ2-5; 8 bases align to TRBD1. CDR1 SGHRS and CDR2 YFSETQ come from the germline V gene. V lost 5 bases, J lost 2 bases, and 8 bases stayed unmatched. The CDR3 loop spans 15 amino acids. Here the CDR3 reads CASSIGQGSQETQYF. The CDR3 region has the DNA TGCGCCAGCAGTATCGGACAGGGCTCACAAGAGACCCAGTACTTC.

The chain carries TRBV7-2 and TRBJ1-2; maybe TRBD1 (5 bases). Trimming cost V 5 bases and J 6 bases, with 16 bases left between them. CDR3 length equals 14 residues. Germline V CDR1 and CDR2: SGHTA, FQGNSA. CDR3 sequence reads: CASSPLGGAHGYTF. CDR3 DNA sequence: TGTGCCAGCAGCCCTCTAGGAGGGGCCCATGGCTACACCTTC.

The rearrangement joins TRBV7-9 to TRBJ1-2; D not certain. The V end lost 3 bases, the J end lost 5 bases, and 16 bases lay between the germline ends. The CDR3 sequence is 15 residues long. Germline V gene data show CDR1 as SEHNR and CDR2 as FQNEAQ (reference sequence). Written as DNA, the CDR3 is TGTGCCAGCAGCTTTGCCGGAGGGATTAGATATGGCTACACCTTC. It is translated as CASSFAGGIRYGYTF.

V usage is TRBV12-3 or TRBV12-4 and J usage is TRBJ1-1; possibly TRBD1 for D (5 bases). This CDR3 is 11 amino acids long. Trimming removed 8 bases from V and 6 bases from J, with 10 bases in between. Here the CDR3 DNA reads TGTGCCAGCTTCGAAGGGGCTGAAGCTTTCTTT. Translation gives CASFEGAEAFF.

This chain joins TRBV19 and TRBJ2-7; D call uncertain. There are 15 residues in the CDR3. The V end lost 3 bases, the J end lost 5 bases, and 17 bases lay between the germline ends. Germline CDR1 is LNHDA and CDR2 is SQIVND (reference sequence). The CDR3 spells CASSIAGKGIDEQYF. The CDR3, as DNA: TGTGCCAGTAGTATTGCCGGAAAGGGCATCGACGAGCAGTACTTC.

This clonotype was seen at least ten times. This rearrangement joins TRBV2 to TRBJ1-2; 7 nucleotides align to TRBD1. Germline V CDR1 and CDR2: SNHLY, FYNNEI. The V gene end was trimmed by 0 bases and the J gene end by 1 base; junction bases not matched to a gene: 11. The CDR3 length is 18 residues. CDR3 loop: CASSEAPGQTGYNYGYTF. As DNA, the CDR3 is TGTGCCAGCAGTGAAGCGCCGGGACAGACAGGCTATAACTATGGCTACACCTTC.

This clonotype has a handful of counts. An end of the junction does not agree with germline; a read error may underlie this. The CDR3 DNA sequence: TGCGCCAGCAGCTTGGACAGCCCGACGACATACGAGGAGTACTTC. Its protein product is CASSLDSPTTYEEYF. The gene calls are TRBV5-1 and TRBJ2-7; D remains ambiguous. This CDR3 has 15 amino acids. CDR1 SGHRS and CDR2 YFSETQ come from the germline V gene.

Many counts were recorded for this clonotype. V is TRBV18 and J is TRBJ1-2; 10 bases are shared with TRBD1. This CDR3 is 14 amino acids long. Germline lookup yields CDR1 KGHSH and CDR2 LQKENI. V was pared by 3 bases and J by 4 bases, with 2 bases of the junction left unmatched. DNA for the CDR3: TGTGCCAGCTCACCTGGGACAGGGGTCTATGGCTACACCTTC. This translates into CASSPGTGVYGYTF.

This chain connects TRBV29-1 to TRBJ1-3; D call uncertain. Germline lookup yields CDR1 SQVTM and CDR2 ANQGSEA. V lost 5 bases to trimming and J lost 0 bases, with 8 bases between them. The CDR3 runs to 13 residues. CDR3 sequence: CSVYGLSGNTIYF. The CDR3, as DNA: TGCAGCGTTTACGGGCTCTCTGGAAACACCATATATTTT. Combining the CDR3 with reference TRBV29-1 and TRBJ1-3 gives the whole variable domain SAVISQKPSRDICQRGTSLTIQCQVDSQVTMMFWYRQQPGQSLTLIATANQGSEATYESGFVIDKFPISRPNLTFSTLTVSNMSPEDSSIYLCSVYGLSGNTIYFGEGSWLTVV.

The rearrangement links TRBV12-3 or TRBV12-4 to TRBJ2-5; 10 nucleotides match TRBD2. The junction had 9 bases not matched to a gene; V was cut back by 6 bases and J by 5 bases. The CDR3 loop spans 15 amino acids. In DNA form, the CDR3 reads TGTGCCAGCAGGGATGAAGCGGGGGGGGTTGAGACCCAGTACTTC. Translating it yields CASRDEAGGVETQYF.

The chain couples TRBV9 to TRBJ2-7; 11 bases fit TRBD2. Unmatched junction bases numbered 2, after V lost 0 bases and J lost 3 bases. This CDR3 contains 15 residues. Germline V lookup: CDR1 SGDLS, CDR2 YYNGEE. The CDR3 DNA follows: TGTGCCAGCAGCGTAGGGGGACTAGCGGTCTACGAGCAGTACTTC. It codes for CASSVGGLAVYEQYF.

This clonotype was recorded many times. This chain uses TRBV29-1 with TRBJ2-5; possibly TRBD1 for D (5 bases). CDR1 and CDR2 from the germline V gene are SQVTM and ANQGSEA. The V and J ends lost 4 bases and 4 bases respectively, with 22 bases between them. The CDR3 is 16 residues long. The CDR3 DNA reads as TGCAGCGTTGTCACCCGATTCCTGGGGCGGAGAGAGACCCAGTACTTC. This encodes CSVVTRFLGRRETQYF.

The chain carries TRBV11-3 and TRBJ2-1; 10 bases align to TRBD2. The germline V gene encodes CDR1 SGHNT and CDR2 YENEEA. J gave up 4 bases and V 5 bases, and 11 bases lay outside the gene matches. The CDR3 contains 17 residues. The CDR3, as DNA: TGTGCCAGCAGCCCCCGGACTAGCGGCAGACCTTACAATGAGCAGTTCTTC. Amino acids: CASSPRTSGRPYNEQFF.

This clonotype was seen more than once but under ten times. The CDR3 loop is CASRGTSGFTPGDTQYF. The CDR3, as DNA: TGTGCCAGTCGGGGTACTAGCGGGTTCACACCGGGAGATACGCAGTATTTT. The chain is built from TRBV12-3 or TRBV12-4 and TRBJ2-3; 9 nucleotides agree with TRBD2. The V segment lost 9 bases and the J segment 5 bases; nucleotides outside the gene matches: 18. The CDR3 loop spans 17 amino acids.

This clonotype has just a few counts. CDR3 nucleotide sequence: TGTGCCAGCAGCGGTAGCGGGGGCACAGATACGCAGTATTTT. Translated: CASSGSGGTDTQYF. The gene calls are TRBV7-9 and TRBJ2-3, with 8 positions matching TRBD2. The V gene end was trimmed by 5 bases and the J gene end by 1 base; junction bases not matched to a gene: 2. CDR3 length: 14 amino acids. Per germline, CDR1 SEHNR and CDR2 FQNEAQ (reference sequence).

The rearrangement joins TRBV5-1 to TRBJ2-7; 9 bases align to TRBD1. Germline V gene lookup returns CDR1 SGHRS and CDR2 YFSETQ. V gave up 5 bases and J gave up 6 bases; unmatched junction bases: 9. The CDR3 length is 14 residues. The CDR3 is CASSGDRVPVEQYF. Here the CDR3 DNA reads TGCGCCAGCAGTGGGGACAGGGTTCCTGTCGAGCAGTACTTC.

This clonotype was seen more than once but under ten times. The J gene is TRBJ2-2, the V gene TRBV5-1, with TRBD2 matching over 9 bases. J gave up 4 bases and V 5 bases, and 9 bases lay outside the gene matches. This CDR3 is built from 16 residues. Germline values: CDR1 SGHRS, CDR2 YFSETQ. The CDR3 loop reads CASRSPLAGLTGELFF. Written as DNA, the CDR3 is TGCGCCAGCAGATCTCCCCTAGCGGGACTCACCGGGGAGCTGTTTTTT.

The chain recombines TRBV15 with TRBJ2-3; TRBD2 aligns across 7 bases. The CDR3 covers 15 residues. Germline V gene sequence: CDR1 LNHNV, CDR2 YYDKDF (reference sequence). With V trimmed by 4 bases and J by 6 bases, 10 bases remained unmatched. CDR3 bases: TGTGCCACCAGCACACCTCCTCCGGGAGGCGATACGCAGTATTTT. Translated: CATSTPPPGGDTQYF.

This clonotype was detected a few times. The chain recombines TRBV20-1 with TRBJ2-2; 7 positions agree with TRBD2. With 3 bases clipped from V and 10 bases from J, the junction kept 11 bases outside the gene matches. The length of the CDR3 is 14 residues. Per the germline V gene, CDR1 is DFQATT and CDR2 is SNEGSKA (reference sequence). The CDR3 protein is CSARGGRDYAELFF. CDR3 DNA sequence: TGCAGTGCTAGGGGCGGGAGAGACTACGCGGAGCTGTTTTTT.

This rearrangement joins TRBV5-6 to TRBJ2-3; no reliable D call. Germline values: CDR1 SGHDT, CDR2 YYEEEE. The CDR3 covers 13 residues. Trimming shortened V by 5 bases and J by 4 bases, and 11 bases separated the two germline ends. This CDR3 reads CASSLNGPDTQYF. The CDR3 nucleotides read TGTGCCAGCAGTTTGAATGGGCCAGATACGCAGTATTTT.

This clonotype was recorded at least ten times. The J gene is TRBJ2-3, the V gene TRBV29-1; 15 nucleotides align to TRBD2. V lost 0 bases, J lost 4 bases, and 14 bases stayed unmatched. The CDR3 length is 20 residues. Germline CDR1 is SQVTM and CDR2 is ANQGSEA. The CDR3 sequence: CSVEDSGLAGGLWGADTQYF. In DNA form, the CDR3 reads TGCAGCGTTGAAGATAGTGGACTAGCGGGAGGGCTATGGGGAGCAGATACGCAGTATTTT.

DNA of the CDR3: TGTGCCAGCAGCCCCTCCGGGACAGGGGGCTACTACGAGCAGTACTTC. Residues: CASSPSGTGGYYEQYF. The genes are TRBV7-9 and TRBJ2-7, with TRBD1 matching 12 bases. Unmatched junction bases numbered 8, after V lost 5 bases and J lost 3 bases. The germline V gene encodes CDR1 SEHNR and CDR2 FQNEAQ (reference sequence). The CDR3 consists of 16 residues.

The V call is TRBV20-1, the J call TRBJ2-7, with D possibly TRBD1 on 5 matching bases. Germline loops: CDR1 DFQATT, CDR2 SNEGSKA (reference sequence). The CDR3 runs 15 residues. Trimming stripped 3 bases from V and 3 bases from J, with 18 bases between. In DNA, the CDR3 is TGCAGTGCTAGCCCCCTACCTTTAAGGGGCTACGAGCAGTACTTC. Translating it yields CSASPLPLRGYEQYF.

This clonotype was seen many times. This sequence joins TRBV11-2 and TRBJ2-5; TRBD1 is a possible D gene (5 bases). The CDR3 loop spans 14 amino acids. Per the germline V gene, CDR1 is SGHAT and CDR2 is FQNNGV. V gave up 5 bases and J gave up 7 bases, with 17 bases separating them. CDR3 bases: TGTGCCAGCAGCCAGGGATTGGAGATGAGGACCCAGTACTTC. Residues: CASSQGLEMRTQYF.

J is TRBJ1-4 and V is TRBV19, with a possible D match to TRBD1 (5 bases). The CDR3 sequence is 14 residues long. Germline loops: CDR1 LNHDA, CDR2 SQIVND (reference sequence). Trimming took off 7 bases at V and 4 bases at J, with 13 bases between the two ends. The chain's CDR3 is CASTQGGNNEKLFF. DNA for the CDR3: TGTGCCAGTACCCAGGGCGGGAATAATGAAAAACTGTTTTTT.

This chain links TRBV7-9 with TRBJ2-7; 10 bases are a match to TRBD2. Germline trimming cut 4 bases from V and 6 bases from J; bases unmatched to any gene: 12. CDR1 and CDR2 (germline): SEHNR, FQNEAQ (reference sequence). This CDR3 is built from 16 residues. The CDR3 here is CASSSRAGGPVSEQYF. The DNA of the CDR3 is TGTGCCAGCAGCTCAAGAGCGGGAGGGCCGGTTTCCGAGCAGTACTTC.

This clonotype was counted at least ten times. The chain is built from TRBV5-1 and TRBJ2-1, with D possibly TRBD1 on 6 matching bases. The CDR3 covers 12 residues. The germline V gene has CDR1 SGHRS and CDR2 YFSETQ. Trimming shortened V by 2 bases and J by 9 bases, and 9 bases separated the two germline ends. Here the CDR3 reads CASSFKGVEQFF. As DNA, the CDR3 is TGCGCCAGCAGCTTTAAGGGGGTTGAGCAGTTCTTC.

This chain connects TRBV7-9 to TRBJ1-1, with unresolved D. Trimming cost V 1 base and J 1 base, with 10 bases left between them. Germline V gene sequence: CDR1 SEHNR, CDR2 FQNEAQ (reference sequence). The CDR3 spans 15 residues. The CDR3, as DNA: TGTGCCAGCAGCTTAGTAAACTCGTGGAACACTGAAGCTTTCTTT. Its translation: CASSLVNSWNTEAFF. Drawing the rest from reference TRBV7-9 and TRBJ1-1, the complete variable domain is DTGVSQNPRHKITKRGQNVTFRCDPISEHNRLYWYRQTLGQGPEFLTYFQNEAQLEKSRLLSDRFSAERPKGSFSTLEIQRTEQGDSAMYLCASSLVNSWNTEAFFGQGTRLTVV.

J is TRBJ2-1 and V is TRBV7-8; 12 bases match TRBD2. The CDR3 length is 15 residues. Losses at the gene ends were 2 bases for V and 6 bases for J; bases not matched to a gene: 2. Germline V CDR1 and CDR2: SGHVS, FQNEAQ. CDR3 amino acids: CASSLLAGGVNEQFF. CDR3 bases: TGTGCCAGCAGCTTACTAGCGGGAGGGGTCAATGAGCAGTTCTTC.

The CDR3 is CASPPGIGTEAFF. The CDR3 DNA reads as TGTGCCAGCCCACCAGGGATTGGCACTGAAGCTTTCTTT. V and J are TRBV6-1 and TRBJ1-1; D may be TRBD1 (5 bases). This CDR3 is 13 amino acids long. Germline assignment: CDR1 MNHNS and CDR2 SASEGT. Trimming took 8 bases from V and 4 from J, leaving 14 bases between them.

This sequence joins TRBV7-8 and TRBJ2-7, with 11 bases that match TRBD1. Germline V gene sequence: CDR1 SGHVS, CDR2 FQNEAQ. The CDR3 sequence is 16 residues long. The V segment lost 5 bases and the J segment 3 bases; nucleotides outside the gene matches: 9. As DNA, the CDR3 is TGTGCCAGCAGCCTACCCAGGACAGGGGGCATCTACGAGCAGTACTTC. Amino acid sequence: CASSLPRTGGIYEQYF.

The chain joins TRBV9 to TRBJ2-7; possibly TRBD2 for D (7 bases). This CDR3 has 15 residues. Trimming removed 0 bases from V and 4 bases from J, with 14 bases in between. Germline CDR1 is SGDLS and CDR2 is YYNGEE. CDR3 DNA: TGTGCCAGCAGCGTAGCTCCGGGGGGCCCTTACGAGCAGTACTTC. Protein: CASSVAPGGPYEQYF.